The next 3 T cell receptor beta chains were all read from a single sample in a study of regulatory T cells in long-lasting Graves disease. According to the study, TCR beta libraries were built with iRepertoire HTBI primers and CDR3-region Arm-PCR. TCRdb re-derived calls from the multiplex PCR reads in MiXCR, one entry per CDR3 protein. The top ten hold roughly three fifths of the sample, which has about 310,000 distinct CDR3 sequences, approximately 20% seen once. Time point denoted: persistent/refractory GD, antithyroid drugs over 5 years with positive TRAb. From RNA extracted from PBMCs, the TCR library was made. Sequencing used peripheral blood mononuclear cells (PBMCs), obtained when the disease was refractory, from a patient treated with antithyroid drugs. Source of these receptors: a female donor with Graves disease.

This clonotype was counted between two and nine times. The chain couples TRBV30 to TRBJ1-2; D is uncertain. Germline assignment: CDR1 GTSNPN and CDR2 SVGIG (reference sequence). Between the trimmed V and J ends, which lost 4 bases and 8 bases, there was a span of 11 bases. The CDR3 extends over 11 amino acids. In nucleotides, the CDR3 is TGTGCCTGGACGATTGGGGAGGGCTACACCTTC. This encodes CAWTIGEGYTF.

This clonotype was detected ten times or more. The chain carries TRBV7-2 and TRBJ1-6; tentatively, D is TRBD1 (6 bases). Trimming pared 2 bases from V and 7 bases from J, leaving 18 bases between. Germline lookup yields CDR1 SGHTA and CDR2 FQGNSA. The CDR3 is 17 amino acids. The CDR3 here is CASSLYRTVLVNSPLHF. CDR3 DNA: TGTGCCAGCAGCTTATACCGGACAGTGCTTGTAAATTCACCCCTCCACTTT.

This clonotype has only a few counts. The chain couples TRBV20-1 to TRBJ2-7; tentatively, D is TRBD1 (5 bases). From germline, CDR1 is DFQATT and CDR2 SNEGSKA (reference sequence). This CDR3 is 14 amino acids long. V gave up 6 bases and J gave up 6 bases, with 21 bases separating them. CDR3 region: CSADEADIGLEQYF. The CDR3 coding sequence is TGCAGTGCGGACGAGGCGGACATCGGGCTCGAGCAGTACTTC.